These T cell receptor beta chains were read from a single sample in a study of tumor and adjacent non-tumor tissue in lung cancer. TCRdb recomputed calls from the multiplex PCR reads with MiXCR, one row per CDR3 protein. Of 71,000 or so distinct CDR3 sequences listed, roughly 80% were seen once; the top ten hold about an eighth. Sequencing input: lung tumor tissue. Receptor source: a woman in her forties or fifties with non-small cell lung cancer. Each CDR3 is given with its conserved first and last residue.

>TRBV20-1|TRBJ1-6
CSPRRIGGVSRAEQGSSLHF
>TRBV20-1|TRBJ2-7
CSARFRDPNCYEQYF
>TRBV7-8|TRBJ2-7
CARSTSTPYEQYF
>TRBV11-2|TRBJ2-1
CASRRAKEQFF
>TRBV6-6|TRBJ2-7
CASSQPGHGAYEQYF
>TRBV10-3|TRBJ2-1
CAINEPPRLAGGGSYNEQFF
>TRBV7-2|TRBJ2-2
CASSLSGLADWDYTGELFF
>TRBV11-2|TRBJ2-1
CASSFIAVGYNEHFF
>TRBV6-2/TRBV6-3|TRBJ1-5
CASSYVGRNQPQDF
>TRBV10-3|TRBJ2-5
CAINGTGRGTRYF
>TRBV28|TRBJ2-3
CVSTSFYVRGTDTQYF
>TRBV10-3|TRBJ2-2
CAITQRLAGADTGKLFF
>TRBV11-3|TRBJ2-5
CVSGSSRTGDRIQYF
>TRBV29-1|TRBJ2-7
CSVEAAGLAGPYEQYF
>TRBV20-1|TRBJ2-2
CSAPGLAGGRDTRELFF
>TRBV20-1|TRBJ2-7
CSARTSEIIYEQYF
>TRBV28|TRBJ2-3
CASMLYYGVDTHYF
>TRBV7-6|TRBJ2-1
CASSLASSGSRNEQLF
>TRBV12-3/TRBV12-4|TRBJ1-1
CASRKTESNTEAFF
>TRBV20-1|TRBJ2-1
CSAQTSSGYNEEFF
>TRBV11-2|TRBJ2-7
CPSRLRGLAFSAEQYF
>TRBV6-5|TRBJ2-1
CASSPVGSGVASNEQFF
>TRBV20-1|TRBJ1-3
CSARTKGALYF
>TRBV13|TRBJ1-6
CANGSGSSPLHF
>TRBV20-1|TRBJ2-3
CSAMTGNTDTHYF
>TRBV29-1|TRBJ2-1
CSLVWGHRDEQFF
>TRBV5-1|TRBJ2-5
CASSLVGAETQYF
>TRBV11-2|TRBJ2-2
CANSLVRFGKLFF
>TRBV20-1|TRBJ1-1
CSARGPWGAEAFF
>TRBV7-8|TRBJ1-4
CASSFHRVTNEKPFF
>TRBV12-3/TRBV12-4|TRBJ2-1
CASSSLSGVGYSEQFF
>TRBV10-3|TRBJ2-7
CAIIEEGTGYDF
>TRBV6-1|TRBJ2-1
CANWTSGYNEQFF
>TRBV29-1|TRBJ2-1
CSVEVRSGQFF
>TRBV4-1|TRBJ2-7
CASSQERGQAYEQYF
>TRBV28|TRBJ1-2
CASSIGQWNYGYTF
>TRBV6-5|TRBJ1-3
CTSSFIGPKGRTIYF
>TRBV28|TRBJ2-2
CASSHGNTGELFF
>TRBV7-9|TRBJ2-7
CVCSLGGGLVYEQYF
>TRBV6-5|TRBJ1-6
CASSYSLWQGDNSPLHF
>TRBV20-1|TRBJ2-7
CSGRDLSRGNPYEQYF
>TRBV11-2|TRBJ2-5
CASNLAGQETQYF
>TRBV4-1|TRBJ2-7
CANSQEATSYEQYF
>TRBV28|TRBJ2-3
CASSLSPSTDTQYF
>TRBV12-3/TRBV12-4|TRBJ2-1
CASNPNDSSYNEQFF
>TRBV10-2|TRBJ2-7
CASSASGGVYEQYF
>TRBV29-1|TRBJ1-2
CSVVLDYGYTF